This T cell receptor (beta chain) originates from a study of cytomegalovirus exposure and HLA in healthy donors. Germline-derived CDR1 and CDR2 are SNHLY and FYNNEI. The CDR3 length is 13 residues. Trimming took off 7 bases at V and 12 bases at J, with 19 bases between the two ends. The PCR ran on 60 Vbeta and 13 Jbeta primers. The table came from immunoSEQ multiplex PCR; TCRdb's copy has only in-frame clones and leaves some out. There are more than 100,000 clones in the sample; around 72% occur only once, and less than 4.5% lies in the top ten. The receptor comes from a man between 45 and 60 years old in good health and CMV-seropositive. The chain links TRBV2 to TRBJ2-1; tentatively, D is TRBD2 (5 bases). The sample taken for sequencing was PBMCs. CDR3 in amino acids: CASTVQSGLPQFF. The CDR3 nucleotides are TGTGCCAGCACGGTACAGAGCGGTCTCCCGCAGTTCTTC.